This T cell receptor beta chain is drawn from a study of control samples from healthy donors and cancer patients. The data were produced by immunoSEQ multiplex PCR, yet TCRdb's version contains in-frame clones alone and is incomplete. The sample consists of tens of thousands of clones, around 96% of them appearing once. The table lists this clone with a count of one. Per germline, CDR1 SGHAT and CDR2 FQNNGV. Trimming at V came to 5 bases and at J to 9 bases, leaving 6 bases not matched to a gene. The CDR3 is made up of 14 amino acids. This chain connects TRBV11-2 to TRBJ2-1, with 11 bases lining up with TRBD2. Sequencing was done on a sample of blood. This clonotype originated in a woman aged 25 to 39 in good health. CDR3 amino acids: CASSPWTSGLEQFF. CDR3 nucleotides: TGTGCCAGCAGCCCATGGACTAGCGGGCTTGAGCAGTTCTTC.